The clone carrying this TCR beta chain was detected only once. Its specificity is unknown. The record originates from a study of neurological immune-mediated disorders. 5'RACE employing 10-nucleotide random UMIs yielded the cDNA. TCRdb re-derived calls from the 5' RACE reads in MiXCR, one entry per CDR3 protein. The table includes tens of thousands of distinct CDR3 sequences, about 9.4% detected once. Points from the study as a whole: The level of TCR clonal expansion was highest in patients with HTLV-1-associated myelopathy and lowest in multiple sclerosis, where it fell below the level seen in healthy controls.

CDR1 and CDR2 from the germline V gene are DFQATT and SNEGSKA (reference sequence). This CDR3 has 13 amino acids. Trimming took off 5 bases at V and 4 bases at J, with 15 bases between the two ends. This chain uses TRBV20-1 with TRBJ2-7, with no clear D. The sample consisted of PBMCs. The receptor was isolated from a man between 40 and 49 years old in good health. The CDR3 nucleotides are TGCAGTGCTGGCTTCGAGCAAGATTACGAGCAGTACTTC. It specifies CSAGFEQDYEQYF.